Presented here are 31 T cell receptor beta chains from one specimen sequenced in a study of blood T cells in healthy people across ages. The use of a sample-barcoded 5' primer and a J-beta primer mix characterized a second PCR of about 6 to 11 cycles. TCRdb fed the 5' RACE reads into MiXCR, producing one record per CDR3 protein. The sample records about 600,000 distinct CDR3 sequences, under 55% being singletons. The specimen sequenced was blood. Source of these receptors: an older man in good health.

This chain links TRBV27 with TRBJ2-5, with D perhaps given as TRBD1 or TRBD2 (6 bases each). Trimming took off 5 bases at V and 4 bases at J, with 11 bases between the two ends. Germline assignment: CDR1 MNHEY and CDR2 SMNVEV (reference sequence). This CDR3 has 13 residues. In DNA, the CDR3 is TGTGCCAGCAGTCGGGGGCGGTCAGAGACCCAGTACTTC. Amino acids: CASSRGRSETQYF.

CDR3 nucleotide sequence: TGTGCCAGCAGCCGGAGCGGGAGAGGGTCCTACGAGCAGTACTTC. Its protein is CASSRSGRGSYEQYF. V is TRBV3-1 and J is TRBJ2-4; 8 bases line up with TRBD2. The J call may be wrong; the DNA end is better matched by TRBJ2-7. Germline V gene lookup returns CDR1 LGHDT and CDR2 YNNKEL (reference sequence). The CDR3 loop spans 15 amino acids.

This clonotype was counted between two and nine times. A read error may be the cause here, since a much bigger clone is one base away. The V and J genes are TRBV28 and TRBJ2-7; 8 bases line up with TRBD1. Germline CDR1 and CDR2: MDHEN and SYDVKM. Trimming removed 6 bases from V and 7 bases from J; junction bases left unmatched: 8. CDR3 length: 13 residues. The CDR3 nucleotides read TGTGCCAGCAGAGCCGGGACAGGTAATGAGCAGTACTTC. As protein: CASRAGTGNEQYF.

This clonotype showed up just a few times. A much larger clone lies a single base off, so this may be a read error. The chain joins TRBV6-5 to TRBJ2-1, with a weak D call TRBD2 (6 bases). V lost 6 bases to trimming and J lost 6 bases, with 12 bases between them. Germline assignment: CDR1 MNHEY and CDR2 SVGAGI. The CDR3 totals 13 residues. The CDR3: CASSRGTRNEQFF. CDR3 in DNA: TGTGCCAGCAGCCGGGGGACCCGCAATGAGCAGTTCTTC.

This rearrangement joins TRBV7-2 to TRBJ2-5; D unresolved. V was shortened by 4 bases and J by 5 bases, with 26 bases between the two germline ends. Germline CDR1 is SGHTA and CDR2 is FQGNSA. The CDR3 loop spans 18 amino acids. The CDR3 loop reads CASSSDLRLNRPDETQYF. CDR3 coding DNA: TGTGCCAGCAGCTCCGACCTCCGGCTGAATAGACCTGACGAGACCCAGTACTTC.

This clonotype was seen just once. Here the CDR3 DNA reads TGTGCCAGCAGTTCCGCGGGTAACACTTACAATGAGCAGTTCTTC. Encoded protein: CASSSAGNTYNEQFF. The V gene is TRBV21-1, the J gene TRBJ2-1; the table names TRBD2, a call not compared with the DNA. TRBV21-1 is a listed pseudogene. The CDR3 is 15 amino acids.

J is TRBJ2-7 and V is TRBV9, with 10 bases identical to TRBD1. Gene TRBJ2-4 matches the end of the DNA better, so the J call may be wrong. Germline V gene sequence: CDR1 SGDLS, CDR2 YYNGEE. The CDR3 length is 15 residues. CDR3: CASSVVGTGENIQYF. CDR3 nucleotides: TGTGCCAGCAGCGTAGTGGGGACAGGGGAAAACATTCAGTACTTC.

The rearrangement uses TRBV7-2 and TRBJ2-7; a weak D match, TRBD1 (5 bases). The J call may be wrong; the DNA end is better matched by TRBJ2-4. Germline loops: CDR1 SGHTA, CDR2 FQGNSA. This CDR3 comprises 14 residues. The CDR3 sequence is CASRYGYGADIQYF. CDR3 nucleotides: TGTGCCAGCAGATATGGATATGGGGCGGACATTCAGTACTTC.

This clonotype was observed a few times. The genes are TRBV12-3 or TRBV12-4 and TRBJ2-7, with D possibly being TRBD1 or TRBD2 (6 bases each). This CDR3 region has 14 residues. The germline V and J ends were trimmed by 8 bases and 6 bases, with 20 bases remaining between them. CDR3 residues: CASLKGTFGGEQYF. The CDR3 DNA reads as TGTGCCAGCCTAAAAGGGACATTCGGGGGCGAGCAGTACTTC.

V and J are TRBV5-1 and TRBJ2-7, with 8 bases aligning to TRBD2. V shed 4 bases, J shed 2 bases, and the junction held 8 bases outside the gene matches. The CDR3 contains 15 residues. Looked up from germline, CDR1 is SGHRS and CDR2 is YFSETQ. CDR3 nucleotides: TGCGCCAGCAGCCAACCGGGAGGGGCCGCCTACGAGCAGTACTTC. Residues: CASSQPGGAAYEQYF.

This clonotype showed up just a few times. The CDR3 nucleotides read TGCAGTGCTAGCCGGCAGAGCTCTGGGGCCAACGTCCTGACTTTC. Translated, it gives CSASRQSSGANVLTF. J is TRBJ2-6 and V is TRBV20-1; D unclear. With 3 bases removed from V and 0 bases from J, the gap between germline ends came to 9 bases. CDR3 length: 15 residues. From germline, CDR1 is DFQATT and CDR2 SNEGSKA (reference sequence).

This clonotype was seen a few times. CDR3 loop: CSASGLAGGNQETQYF. DNA for the CDR3: TGCAGTGCTTCCGGGCTAGCGGGGGGGAACCAAGAGACCCAGTACTTC. The chain is built from TRBV20-1 and TRBJ2-5; 12 bases are shared with TRBD2. Germline V CDR1 and CDR2: DFQATT, SNEGSKA (reference sequence). With 5 bases clipped from V and 0 bases from J, the junction kept 7 bases outside the gene matches. CDR3 size: 16 residues.

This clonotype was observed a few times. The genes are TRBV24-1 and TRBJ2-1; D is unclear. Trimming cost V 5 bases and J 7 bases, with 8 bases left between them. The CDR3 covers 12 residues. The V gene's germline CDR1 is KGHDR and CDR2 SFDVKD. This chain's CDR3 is CATSGFRNEQFF. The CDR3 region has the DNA TGTGCCACCAGTGGGTTTCGGAATGAGCAGTTCTTC.

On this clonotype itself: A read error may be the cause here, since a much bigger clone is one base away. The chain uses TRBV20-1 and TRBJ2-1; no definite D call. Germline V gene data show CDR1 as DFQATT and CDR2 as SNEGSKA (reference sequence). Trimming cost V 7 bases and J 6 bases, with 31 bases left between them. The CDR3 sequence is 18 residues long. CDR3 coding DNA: TGCAGTGTCCGGCCCCCGGGCCTTATCCTTCTTAAGGGCAATGAGCAGTTCTTC. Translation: CSVRPPGLILLKGNEQFF.

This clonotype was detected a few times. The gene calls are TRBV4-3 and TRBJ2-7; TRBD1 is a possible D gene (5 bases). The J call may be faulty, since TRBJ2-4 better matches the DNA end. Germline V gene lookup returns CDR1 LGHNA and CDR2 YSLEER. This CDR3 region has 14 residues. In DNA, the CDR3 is TGCGCCAGCAGCCAAGACACAGGTTGGGGCATTCAGTACTTC. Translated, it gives CASSQDTGWGIQYF.

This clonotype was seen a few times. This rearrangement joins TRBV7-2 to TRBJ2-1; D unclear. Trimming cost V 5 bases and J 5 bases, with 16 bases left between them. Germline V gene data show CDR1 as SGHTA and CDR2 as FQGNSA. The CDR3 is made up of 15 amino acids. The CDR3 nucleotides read TGTGCCAGCAGCCTAAGACCCGGCGCGGACAATGAGCAGTTCTTC. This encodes CASSLRPGADNEQFF.

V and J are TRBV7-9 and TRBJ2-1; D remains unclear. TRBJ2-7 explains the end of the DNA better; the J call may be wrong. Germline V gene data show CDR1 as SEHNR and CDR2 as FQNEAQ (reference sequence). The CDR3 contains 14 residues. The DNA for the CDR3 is TGTGCCAGCAGCTCCCTCCCAGGATACTACGAGCAGTACTTC. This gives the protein CASSSLPGYYEQYF.

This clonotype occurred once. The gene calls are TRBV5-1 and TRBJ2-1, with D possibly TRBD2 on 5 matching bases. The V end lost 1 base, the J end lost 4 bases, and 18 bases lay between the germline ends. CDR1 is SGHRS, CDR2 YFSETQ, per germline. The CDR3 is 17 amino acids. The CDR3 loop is CASSLSNIGRDYNEQFF. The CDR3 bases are TGCGCCAGCAGCTTGAGCAACATTGGGAGAGATTACAATGAGCAGTTCTTC.

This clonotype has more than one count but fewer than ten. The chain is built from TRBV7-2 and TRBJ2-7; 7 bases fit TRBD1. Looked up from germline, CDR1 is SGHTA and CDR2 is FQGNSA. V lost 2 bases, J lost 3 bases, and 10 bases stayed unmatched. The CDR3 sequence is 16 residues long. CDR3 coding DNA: TGTGCCAGCAGCTTAAGCCCAACAAACAGGGGCTACGAGCAGTACTTC. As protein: CASSLSPTNRGYEQYF.

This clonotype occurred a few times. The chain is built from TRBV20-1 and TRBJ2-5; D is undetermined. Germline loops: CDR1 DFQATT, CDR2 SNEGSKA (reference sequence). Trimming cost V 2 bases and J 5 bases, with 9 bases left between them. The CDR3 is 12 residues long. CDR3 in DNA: TGCAGTGCTAGACTACCCGGGGAGACCCAGTACTTC. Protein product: CSARLPGETQYF.

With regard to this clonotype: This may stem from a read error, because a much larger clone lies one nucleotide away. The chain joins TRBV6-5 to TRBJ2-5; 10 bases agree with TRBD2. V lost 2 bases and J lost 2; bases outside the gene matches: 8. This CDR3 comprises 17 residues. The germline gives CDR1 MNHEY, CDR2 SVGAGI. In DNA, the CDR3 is TGTGCCAGCAGTTACACGTCCAGGACTAGCGGTCAAGAGACCCAGTACTTC. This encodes CASSYTSRTSGQETQYF.

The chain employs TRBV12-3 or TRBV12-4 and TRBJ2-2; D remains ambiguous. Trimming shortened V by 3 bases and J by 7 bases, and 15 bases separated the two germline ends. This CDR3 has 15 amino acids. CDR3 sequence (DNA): TGTGCCAGCAGTTTCTTCGCGCCGAGTGGCGGGGAGCTGTTTTTT. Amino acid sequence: CASSFFAPSGGELFF.

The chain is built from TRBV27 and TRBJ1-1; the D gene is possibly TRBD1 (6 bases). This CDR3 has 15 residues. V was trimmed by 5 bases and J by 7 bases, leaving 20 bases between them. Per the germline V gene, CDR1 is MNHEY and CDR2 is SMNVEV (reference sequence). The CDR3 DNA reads TGTGCCAGCAGTAGGGGTACAGGGTTAGGGATTGAAGCTTTCTTT. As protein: CASSRGTGLGIEAFF.

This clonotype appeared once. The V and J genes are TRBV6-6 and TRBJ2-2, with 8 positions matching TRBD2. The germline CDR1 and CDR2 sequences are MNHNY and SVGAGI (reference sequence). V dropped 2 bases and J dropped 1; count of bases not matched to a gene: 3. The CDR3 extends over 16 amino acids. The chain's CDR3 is CASSYGLAGNTGELFF. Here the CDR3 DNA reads TGTGCCAGCAGTTACGGTCTAGCGGGGAACACCGGGGAGCTGTTTTTT.

DNA for the CDR3: TGTGCCAGCAGCTCAAGACAGGGGGCAGATACGCAGTATTTT. It codes for CASSSRQGADTQYF. J is TRBJ2-3 and V is TRBV11-1; TRBD1 matches at 9 bases. The germline V gene encodes CDR1 SGHAT and CDR2 FQDESV (reference sequence). V lost 4 bases, J lost 4 bases, and 3 bases stayed unmatched. CDR3 length equals 14 residues.

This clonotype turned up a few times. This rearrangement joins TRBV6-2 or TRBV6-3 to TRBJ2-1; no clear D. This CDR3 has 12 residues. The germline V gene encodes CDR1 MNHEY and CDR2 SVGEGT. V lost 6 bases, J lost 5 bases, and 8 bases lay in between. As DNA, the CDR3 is TGTGCCAGCAGACCTCAGGACAATGAGCAGTTCTTC. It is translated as CASRPQDNEQFF.

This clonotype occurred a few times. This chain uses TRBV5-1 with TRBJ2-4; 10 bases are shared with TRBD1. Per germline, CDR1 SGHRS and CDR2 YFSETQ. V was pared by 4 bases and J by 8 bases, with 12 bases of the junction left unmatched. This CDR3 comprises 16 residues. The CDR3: CASSVVPGQGFDIQYF. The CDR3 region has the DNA TGCGCCAGCAGCGTTGTACCGGGACAGGGGTTTGACATTCAGTACTTC. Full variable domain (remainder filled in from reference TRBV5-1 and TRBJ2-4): KAGVTQTPRYLIKTRGQQVTLSCSPISGHRSVSWYQQTPGQGLQFLFEYFSETQRNKGNFPGRFSGRQFSNSRSEMNVSTLELGDSALYLCASSVVPGQGFDIQYFGAGTRLSVL.

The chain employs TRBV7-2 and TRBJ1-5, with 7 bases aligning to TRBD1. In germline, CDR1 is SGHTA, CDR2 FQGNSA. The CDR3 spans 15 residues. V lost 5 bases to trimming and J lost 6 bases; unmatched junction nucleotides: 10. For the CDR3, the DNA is TGTGCCAGCAGCCAAATGGGGACAGTTGCTCAGCCCCAGCATTTT. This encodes CASSQMGTVAQPQHF.

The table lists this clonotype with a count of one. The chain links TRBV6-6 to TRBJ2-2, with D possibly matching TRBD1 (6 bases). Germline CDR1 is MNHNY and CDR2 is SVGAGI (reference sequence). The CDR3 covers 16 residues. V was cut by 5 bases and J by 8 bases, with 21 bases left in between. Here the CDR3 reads CASSLGGTRGAGELFF. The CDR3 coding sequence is TGTGCCAGCAGTCTGGGTGGGACACGGGGAGCTGGGGAGCTGTTTTTT.

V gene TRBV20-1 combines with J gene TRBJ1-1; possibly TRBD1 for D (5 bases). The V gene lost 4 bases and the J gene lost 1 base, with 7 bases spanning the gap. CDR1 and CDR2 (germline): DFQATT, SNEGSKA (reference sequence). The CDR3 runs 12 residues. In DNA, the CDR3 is TGCAGTGCTATCGGACAGAACACTGAAGCTTTCTTT. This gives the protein CSAIGQNTEAFF.

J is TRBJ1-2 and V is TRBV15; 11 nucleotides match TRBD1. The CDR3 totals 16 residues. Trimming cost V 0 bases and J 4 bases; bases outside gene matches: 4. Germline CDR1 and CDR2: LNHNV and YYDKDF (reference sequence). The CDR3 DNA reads TGTGCCACCAGCAGAGATTGGACAGGGGGCGGCTATGGCTACACCTTC. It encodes CATSRDWTGGGYGYTF. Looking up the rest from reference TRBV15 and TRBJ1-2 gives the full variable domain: DAMVIQNPRYQVTQFGKPVTLSCSQTLNHNVMYWYQQKSSQAPKLLFHYYDKDFNNEADTPDNFQSRRPNTSFCFLDIRSPGLGDTAMYLCATSRDWTGGGYGYTFGSGTRLTVV.